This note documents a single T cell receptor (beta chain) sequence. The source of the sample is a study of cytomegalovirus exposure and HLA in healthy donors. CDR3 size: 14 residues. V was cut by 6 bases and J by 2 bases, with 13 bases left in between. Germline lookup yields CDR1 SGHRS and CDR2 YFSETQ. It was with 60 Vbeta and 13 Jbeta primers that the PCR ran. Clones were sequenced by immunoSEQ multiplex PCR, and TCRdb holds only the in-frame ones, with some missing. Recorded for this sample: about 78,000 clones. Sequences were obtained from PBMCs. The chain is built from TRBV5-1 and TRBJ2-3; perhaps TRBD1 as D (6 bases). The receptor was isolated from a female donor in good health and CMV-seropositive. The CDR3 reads CASKRDTNTDTQYF. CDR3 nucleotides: TGCGCCAGCAAACGGGACACTAACACAGATACGCAGTATTTT.